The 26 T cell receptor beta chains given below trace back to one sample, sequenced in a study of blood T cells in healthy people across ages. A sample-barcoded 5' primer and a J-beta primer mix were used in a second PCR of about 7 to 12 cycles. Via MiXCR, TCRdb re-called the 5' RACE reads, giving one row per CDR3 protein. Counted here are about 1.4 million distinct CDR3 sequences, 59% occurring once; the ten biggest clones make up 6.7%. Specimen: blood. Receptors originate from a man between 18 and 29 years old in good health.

CDR3 coding DNA: TGCAGCGTTGAAGGTGGGCCTAGCGGGAAATCCTCCTACGAGCAGTACTTC. Translation gives CSVEGGPSGKSSYEQYF. This chain uses TRBV29-1 with TRBJ2-7; 9 nucleotides match TRBD2. Losses at the gene ends were 1 base for V and 0 bases for J; bases not matched to a gene: 10. CDR1 and CDR2 (germline): SQVTM, ANQGSEA. The CDR3 covers 17 residues.

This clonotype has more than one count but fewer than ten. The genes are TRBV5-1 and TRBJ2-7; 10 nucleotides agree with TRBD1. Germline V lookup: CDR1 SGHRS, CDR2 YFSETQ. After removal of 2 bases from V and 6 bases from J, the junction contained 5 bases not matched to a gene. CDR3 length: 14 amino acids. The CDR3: CASSLRDRGLEQYF. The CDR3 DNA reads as TGCGCCAGCAGCTTACGGGACAGGGGACTCGAGCAGTACTTC.

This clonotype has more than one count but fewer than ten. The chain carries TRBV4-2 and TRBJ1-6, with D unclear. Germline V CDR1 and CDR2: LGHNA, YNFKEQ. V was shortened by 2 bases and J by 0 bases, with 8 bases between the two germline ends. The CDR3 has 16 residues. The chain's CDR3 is CASSQSGSSYNSPLHF. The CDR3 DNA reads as TGTGCCAGCAGCCAATCCGGGAGCTCCTATAATTCACCCCTCCACTTT.

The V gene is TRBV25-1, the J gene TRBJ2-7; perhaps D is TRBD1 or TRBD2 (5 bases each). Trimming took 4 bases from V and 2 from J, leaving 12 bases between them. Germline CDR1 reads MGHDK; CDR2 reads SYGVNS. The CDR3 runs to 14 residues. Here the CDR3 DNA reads TGTGCCAGCAGTGCGCAGGGACGGGCCTACGAGCAGTACTTC. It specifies CASSAQGRAYEQYF.

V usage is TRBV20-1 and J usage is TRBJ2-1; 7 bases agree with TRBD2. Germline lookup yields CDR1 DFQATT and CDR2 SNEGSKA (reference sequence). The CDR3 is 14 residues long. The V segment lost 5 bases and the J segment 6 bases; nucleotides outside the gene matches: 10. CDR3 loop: CSARVSGLLNEQFF. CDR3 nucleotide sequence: TGCAGTGCTCGCGTATCGGGACTACTCAATGAGCAGTTCTTC.

The CDR3 DNA sequence: TGTGCCAGCGGAACAACAGGGAATTACGAAAACACTGAAGCTTTCTTT. It codes for CASGTTGNYENTEAFF. The chain combines TRBV27 with TRBJ1-1, with TRBD1 as a possible D gene (6 bases). In germline, CDR1 is MNHEY, CDR2 SMNVEV (reference sequence). V dropped 8 bases and J dropped 2 bases, with 21 bases sitting between them. The CDR3 consists of 16 residues.

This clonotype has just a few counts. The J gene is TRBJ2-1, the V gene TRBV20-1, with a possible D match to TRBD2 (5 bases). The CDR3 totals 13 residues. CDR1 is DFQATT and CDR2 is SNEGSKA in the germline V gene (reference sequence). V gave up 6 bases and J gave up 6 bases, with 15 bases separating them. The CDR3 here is CSAVPIGSNEQFF. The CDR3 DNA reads TGCAGTGCCGTCCCAATAGGGAGCAATGAGCAGTTCTTC.

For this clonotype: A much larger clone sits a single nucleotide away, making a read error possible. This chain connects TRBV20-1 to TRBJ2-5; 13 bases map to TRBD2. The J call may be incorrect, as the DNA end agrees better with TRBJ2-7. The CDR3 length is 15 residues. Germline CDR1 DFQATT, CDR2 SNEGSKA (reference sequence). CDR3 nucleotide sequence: TGCAGTGCCAGACTAGCGGGAGGTTCCTTCGACGAGCAGTACTTC. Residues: CSARLAGGSFDEQYF.

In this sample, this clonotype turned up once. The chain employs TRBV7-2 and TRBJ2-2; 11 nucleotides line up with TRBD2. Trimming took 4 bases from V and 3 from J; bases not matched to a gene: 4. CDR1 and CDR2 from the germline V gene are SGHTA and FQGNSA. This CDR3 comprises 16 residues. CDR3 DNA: TGTGCCAGCAGCTCTAGCGGGGGGACCTACACCGGGGAGCTGTTTTTT. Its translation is CASSSSGGTYTGELFF.

This chain's CDR3 is CAISEGRVATNEKLFF. In DNA, the CDR3 is TGTGCCATCAGTGAGGGTCGGGTTGCAACTAATGAAAAACTGTTTTTT. J is TRBJ1-4 and V is TRBV10-3, with D unresolved. V dropped 2 bases and J dropped 0 bases, with 10 bases sitting between them. The germline V gene encodes CDR1 ENHRY and CDR2 SYGVKD. The CDR3 loop spans 16 amino acids.

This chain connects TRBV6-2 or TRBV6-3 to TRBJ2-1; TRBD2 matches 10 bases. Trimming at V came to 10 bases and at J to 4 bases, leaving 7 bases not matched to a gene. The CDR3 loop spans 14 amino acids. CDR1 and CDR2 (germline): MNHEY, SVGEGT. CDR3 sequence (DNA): TGTGCCACACTCTGGACTAGCGGATACAATGAGCAGTTCTTC. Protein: CATLWTSGYNEQFF.

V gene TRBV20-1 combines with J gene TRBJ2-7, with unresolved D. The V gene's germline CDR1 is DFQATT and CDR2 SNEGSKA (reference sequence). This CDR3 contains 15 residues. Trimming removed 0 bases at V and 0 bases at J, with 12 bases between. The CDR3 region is CSARDEGRNSYEQYF. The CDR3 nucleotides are TGCAGTGCTAGAGACGAAGGGCGGAACTCCTACGAGCAGTACTTC.

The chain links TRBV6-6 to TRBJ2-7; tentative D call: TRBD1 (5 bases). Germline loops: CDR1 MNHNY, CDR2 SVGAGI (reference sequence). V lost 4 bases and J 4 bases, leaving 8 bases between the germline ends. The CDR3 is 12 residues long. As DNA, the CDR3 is TGTGCCAGCAGTTCCAGGGATTACGAGCAGTACTTC. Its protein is CASSSRDYEQYF.

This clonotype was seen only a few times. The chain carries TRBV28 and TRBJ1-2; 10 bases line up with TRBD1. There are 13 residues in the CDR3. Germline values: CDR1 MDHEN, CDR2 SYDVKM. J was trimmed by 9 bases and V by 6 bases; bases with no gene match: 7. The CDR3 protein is CASRAGTGERYTF. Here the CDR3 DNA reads TGTGCCAGCAGGGCAGGGACAGGGGAGCGCTACACCTTC.

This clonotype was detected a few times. The CDR3 DNA sequence: TGCGCCAGCAGCTTGGACCAGGGTAAGATCTACGAGCAGTACTTC. It is translated as CASSLDQGKIYEQYF. V usage is TRBV5-1 and J usage is TRBJ2-7; tentatively, D is TRBD1 (5 bases). The V and J ends lost 0 bases and 3 bases respectively, with 13 bases between them. Per germline, CDR1 SGHRS and CDR2 YFSETQ. The CDR3 spans 15 residues.

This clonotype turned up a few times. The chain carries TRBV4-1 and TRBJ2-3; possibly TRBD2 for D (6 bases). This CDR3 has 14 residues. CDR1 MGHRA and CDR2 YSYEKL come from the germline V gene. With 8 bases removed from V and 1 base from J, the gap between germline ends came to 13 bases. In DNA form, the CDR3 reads TGCGCCAGCGGGGCGGCTAGCGGCACAGATACGCAGTATTTT. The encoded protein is CASGAASGTDTQYF.

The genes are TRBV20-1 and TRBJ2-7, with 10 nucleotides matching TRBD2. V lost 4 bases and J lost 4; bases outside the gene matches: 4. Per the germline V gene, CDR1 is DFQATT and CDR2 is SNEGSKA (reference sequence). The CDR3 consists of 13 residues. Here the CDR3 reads CSAKASGRYEQYF. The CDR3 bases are TGCAGTGCTAAGGCTAGCGGGAGATACGAGCAGTACTTC.

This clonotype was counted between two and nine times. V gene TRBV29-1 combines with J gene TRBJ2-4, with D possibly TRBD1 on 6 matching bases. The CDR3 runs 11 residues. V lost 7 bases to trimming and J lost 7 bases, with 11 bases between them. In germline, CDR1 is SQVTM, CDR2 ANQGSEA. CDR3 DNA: TGCAGCGGCATTACAGGGAACATTCAGTACTTC. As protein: CSGITGNIQYF.

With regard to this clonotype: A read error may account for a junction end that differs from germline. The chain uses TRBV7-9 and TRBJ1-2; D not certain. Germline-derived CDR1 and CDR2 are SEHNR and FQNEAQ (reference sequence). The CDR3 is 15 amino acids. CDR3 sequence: CANSLGIGDFYGYTF. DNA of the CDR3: TGTGCCAACAGCTTAGGTATCGGAGATTTCTATGGCTACACCTTC.

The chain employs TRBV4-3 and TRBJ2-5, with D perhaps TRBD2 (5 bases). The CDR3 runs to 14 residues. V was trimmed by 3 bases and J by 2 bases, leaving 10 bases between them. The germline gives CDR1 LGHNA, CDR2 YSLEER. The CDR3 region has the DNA TGCGCCAGCAGCCAGGAGGCAGAACAAGAGACCCAGTACTTC. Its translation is CASSQEAEQETQYF.

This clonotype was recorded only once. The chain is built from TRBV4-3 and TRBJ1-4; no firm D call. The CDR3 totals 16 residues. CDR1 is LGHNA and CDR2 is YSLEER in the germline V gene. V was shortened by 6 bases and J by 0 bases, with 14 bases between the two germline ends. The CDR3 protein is CASSPRGLATNEKLFF. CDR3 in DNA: TGCGCCAGCAGTCCAAGAGGGCTGGCAACTAATGAAAAACTGTTTTTT.

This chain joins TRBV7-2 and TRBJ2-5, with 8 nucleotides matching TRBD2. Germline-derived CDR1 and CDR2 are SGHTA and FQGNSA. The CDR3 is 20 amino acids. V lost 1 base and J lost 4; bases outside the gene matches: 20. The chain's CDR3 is CASSLVDTSGGRGRGETQYF. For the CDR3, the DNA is TGTGCCAGCAGCTTAGTTGATACTAGCGGAGGGCGAGGGAGGGGAGAGACCCAGTACTTC.

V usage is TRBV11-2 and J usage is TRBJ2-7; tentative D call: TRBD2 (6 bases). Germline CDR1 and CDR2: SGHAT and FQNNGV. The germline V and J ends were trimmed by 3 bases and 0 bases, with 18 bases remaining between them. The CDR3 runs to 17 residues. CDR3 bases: TGTGCCAGCAGCTTTTTGTCAGTGGAGGGCCGCTCCTACGAGCAGTACTTC. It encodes CASSFLSVEGRSYEQYF.

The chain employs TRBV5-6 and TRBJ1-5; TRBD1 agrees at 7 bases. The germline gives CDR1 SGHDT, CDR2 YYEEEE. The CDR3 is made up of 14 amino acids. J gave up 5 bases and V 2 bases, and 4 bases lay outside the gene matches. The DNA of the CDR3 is TGTGCCAGCAGCTTAACAGGGGAACATCAGCCCCAGCATTTT. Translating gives CASSLTGEHQPQHF.

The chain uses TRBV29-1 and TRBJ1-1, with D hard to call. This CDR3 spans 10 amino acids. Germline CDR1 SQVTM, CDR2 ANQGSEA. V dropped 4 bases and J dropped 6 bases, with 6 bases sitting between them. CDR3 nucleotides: TGCAGCGTTGTGGCGGCTGAAGCTTTCTTT. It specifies CSVVAAEAFF.

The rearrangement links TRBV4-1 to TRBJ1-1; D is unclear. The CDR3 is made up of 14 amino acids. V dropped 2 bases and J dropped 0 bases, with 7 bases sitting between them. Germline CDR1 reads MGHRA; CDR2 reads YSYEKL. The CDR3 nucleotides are TGCGCCAGCAGCCAACTGGTCTTGAACACTGAAGCTTTCTTT. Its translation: CASSQLVLNTEAFF.